A selection of T cell receptor beta chains follows, all from one sample in a study of long-term antiretroviral therapy in people with HIV. Assay: immunoSEQ multiplex PCR; the TCRdb copy retains only in-frame clones and omits some. Of about 27,000 clones listed, approximately 81% are singletons. Source: unsorted PBMCs, taken 2.3 years after starting antiretroviral therapy. The receptors originated from a middle-aged man with HIV. The CDR3 runs from the conserved cysteine through the conserved F or W. The D gene is left open where the match is weak. Only some rows state a clone size, as once, few, many or a class for expanded clones.

J: TRBJ2-3; V: TRBV7-9; D: TRBD2; size: -; length: 17; CDR3: CASSPGGDSYYTDTQYF; DNA: TGTGCCAGCAGCCCGGGAGGGGACTCATACTACACAGATACGCAGTATTTT
J: TRBJ1-1; V: TRBV9; D: -; size: -; length: 15; CDR3: CASSLYREMNTEAFF; DNA: TGTGCCAGCAGCTTGTACAGGGAAATGAACACTGAAGCTTTCTTT
J: TRBJ2-7; V: TRBV10-3; D: -; size: -; length: 16; CDR3: CAISERGTGKFYEQYF; DNA: TGTGCCATCAGTGAGCGTGGAACAGGCAAATTCTACGAGCAGTACTTC
J: TRBJ1-2; V: TRBV19; D: -; size: -; length: 14; CDR3: CASSIDPRLGGYTF; DNA: TGTGCCAGTAGTATAGATCCCAGGTTGGGCGGCTACACCTTC
J: TRBJ1-1; V: TRBV30; D: -; size: -; length: 13; CDR3: CAWSWSGNTEAFF; DNA: TGTGCCTGGAGTTGGTCGGGGAACACTGAAGCTTTCTTT
J: TRBJ1-1; V: TRBV5-6; D: -; size: few; length: 12; CDR3: CASSLRGTEAFF; DNA: TGTGCCAGCAGCTTGCGCGGCACTGAAGCTTTCTTT
J: TRBJ1-4; V: TRBV19; D: -; size: -; length: 15; CDR3: CASSIIGGGDEKLFF; DNA: TGTGCCAGTAGTATAATCGGAGGGGGGGATGAAAAACTGTTTTTT
J: TRBJ2-7; V: TRBV2; D: -; size: -; length: 14; CDR3: CASRDSRTEYEQYF; DNA: TGTGCCAGCAGAGACTCCCGGACAGAGTACGAGCAGTACTTC
J: TRBJ2-2; V: TRBV6-5; D: -; size: -; length: 13; CDR3: CAIRSRGTGELFF; DNA: TGTGCCATCCGATCCAGGGGAACCGGGGAGCTGTTTTTT
J: TRBJ1-5; V: TRBV5-8; D: -; size: -; length: 15; CDR3: CASSWRAASNQPQHF; DNA: TGTGCCAGCAGCTGGCGGGCCGCGAGTAATCAGCCCCAGCATTTT
J: TRBJ1-2; V: TRBV11-2; D: TRBD1; size: -; length: 15; CDR3: CASSLVGGTVVGYTF; DNA: TGTGCCAGCAGCTTAGTGGGGGGGACAGTCGTCGGCTACACCTTC
J: TRBJ2-1; V: TRBV11-2; D: TRBD1; size: -; length: 15; CDR3: CASSLGQGGYNEQFF; DNA: TGTGCCAGCAGCTTAGGACAGGGGGGCTACAATGAGCAGTTCTTC
J: TRBJ1-2; V: TRBV6-6; D: TRBD1; size: -; length: 14; CDR3: CASSYGTANYGYTF; DNA: TGTGCCAGCAGTTACGGGACAGCTAACTATGGCTACACCTTC
J: TRBJ2-3; V: TRBV4-1; D: TRBD2; size: -; length: 16; CDR3: CASSQETSGQGGTQYF; DNA: TGCGCCAGCAGCCAAGAGACTAGCGGTCAGGGAGGTACGCAGTATTTT
J: TRBJ2-1; V: TRBV9; D: TRBD2; size: -; length: 18; CDR3: CASSSRTSGVSSYNEQFF; DNA: TGTGCCAGCAGCTCGAGGACTAGCGGAGTTAGCTCCTACAATGAGCAGTTCTTC
J: TRBJ1-4; V: TRBV6-1; D: -; size: -; length: 14; CDR3: CASSEVSTGEKLFF; DNA: TGTGCCAGCAGTGAGGTCTCGACGGGGGAAAAACTGTTTTTT
J: TRBJ1-6; V: TRBV9; D: -; size: -; length: 15; CDR3: CASSVGGGYNSPLHF; DNA: TGTGCCAGCAGCGTAGGAGGGGGCTATAATTCACCCCTCCACTTT
J: TRBJ2-3; V: TRBV6-1; D: TRBD2; size: -; length: 17; CDR3: CASSEALLAGATDTQYF; DNA: TGTGCCAGCAGTGAAGCCCTACTAGCGGGCGCCACAGATACGCAGTATTTT
J: TRBJ2-3; V: TRBV21-1; D: -; size: -; length: 15; CDR3: CASTGLGDSTDTQYF; DNA: TGTGCCAGCACGGGGTTGGGGGATAGCACAGATACGCAGTATTTT
J: TRBJ2-7; V: TRBV19; D: -; size: -; length: 15; CDR3: CASSLGGPSAYEQYF; DNA: TGTGCCAGTTCCTTAGGGGGACCCTCGGCCTACGAGCAGTACTTC
J: TRBJ2-1; V: TRBV5-1; D: TRBD2; size: -; length: 16; CDR3: CASSPGGGRGSNEQFF; DNA: TGCGCCAGCAGCCCGGGGGGGGGTCGCGGGAGCAATGAGCAGTTCTTC
J: TRBJ2-6; V: TRBV19; D: -; size: -; length: 18; CDR3: CASSIGAVGYSGANVLTF; DNA: TGTGCCAGTAGTATAGGCGCTGTGGGGTATTCTGGGGCCAACGTCCTGACTTTC
J: TRBJ2-4; V: TRBV2; D: TRBD2; size: -; length: 15; CDR3: CASTPSGIAKNIQYF; DNA: TGTGCCAGCACCCCTAGCGGGATAGCCAAAAACATTCAGTACTTC
J: TRBJ1-6; V: TRBV6-6; D: -; size: -; length: 15; CDR3: CASSYSAVEHSPLHF; DNA: TGTGCCAGCAGTTACTCAGCCGTGGAGCATTCACCCCTCCACTTT
J: TRBJ2-2; V: TRBV7-6; D: -; size: -; length: 15; CDR3: CASSPLTDNAGELFF; DNA: TGTGCCAGCAGCCCCTTGACCGATAACGCCGGGGAGCTGTTTTTT
J: TRBJ1-3; V: TRBV27; D: -; size: -; length: 15; CDR3: CASSFQGRSGNTIYF; DNA: TGTGCCAGCAGTTTTCAGGGCCGCTCTGGAAACACCATATATTTT
J: TRBJ2-1; V: TRBV30; D: -; size: -; length: 12; CDR3: CAWSGAGSKQFF; DNA: TGTGCCTGGAGTGGGGCCGGTAGTAAGCAGTTCTTC
J: TRBJ1-2; V: TRBV29-1; D: TRBD1; size: -; length: 12; CDR3: CSVDRGIYGYTF; DNA: TGCAGCGTTGACAGGGGGATCTATGGCTACACCTTC
J: TRBJ1-5; V: TRBV7-9; D: -; size: -; length: 14; CDR3: CASSLSGRNQPQHF; DNA: TGTGCCAGCAGCTTATCAGGCAGAAATCAGCCCCAGCATTTT
J: TRBJ2-5; V: TRBV21-1; D: -; size: once; length: 14; CDR3: CASSKTGTPRTQYF; DNA: TGTGCCAGCAGCAAAACCGGAACGCCCAGGACCCAGTACTTC
J: TRBJ2-5; V: TRBV7-9; D: -; size: -; length: 14; CDR3: CASSLAGAGETQYF; DNA: TGTGCCAGCAGCTTAGCGGGGGCGGGAGAGACCCAGTACTTC
J: TRBJ1-1; V: TRBV2; D: -; size: -; length: 12; CDR3: CASSEWYNEAFF; DNA: TGTGCCAGCAGTGAATGGTACAATGAAGCTTTCTTT
J: TRBJ1-2; V: TRBV27; D: -; size: -; length: 14; CDR3: CASSLSGQPYGYTF; DNA: TGTGCCAGCAGTTTATCAGGGCAGCCCTATGGCTACACCTTC
J: TRBJ2-5; V: TRBV19; D: -; size: -; length: 15; CDR3: CASSTQTRSQETQYF; DNA: TGTGCCAGTAGTACACAAACCCGGAGCCAAGAGACCCAGTACTTC
J: TRBJ2-7; V: TRBV6-5; D: TRBD1; size: -; length: 15; CDR3: CASSYSGQGFYEQYF; DNA: TGTGCCAGCAGTTACTCCGGACAGGGCTTTTACGAGCAGTACTTC
J: TRBJ2-7; V: TRBV2; D: TRBD1; size: -; length: 15; CDR3: CASSEARGQGHEQYF; DNA: TGTGCCAGCAGTGAAGCACGGGGACAGGGTCACGAGCAGTACTTC
J: TRBJ2-1; V: TRBV11-3; D: -; size: -; length: 13; CDR3: CASSNNNIGQQFF; DNA: TGTGCCAGCAGCAACAACAATATCGGGCAGCAGTTCTTC
J: TRBJ2-3; V: TRBV4-1; D: -; size: -; length: 16; CDR3: CASSPRTPPGADTQYF; DNA: TGCGCCAGCAGCCCAAGGACACCCCCGGGCGCAGATACGCAGTATTTT
J: TRBJ2-1; V: TRBV7-3; D: -; size: -; length: 13; CDR3: CASSQGGNNEQFF; DNA: TGTGCCAGCAGCCAGGGGGGGAACAATGAGCAGTTCTTC
J: TRBJ2-7; V: TRBV2; D: -; size: few; length: 14; CDR3: CASGRLPRDYEQYF; DNA: TGTGCCAGCGGCAGGTTGCCTCGCGACTACGAGCAGTACTTC
J: TRBJ2-1; V: TRBV6-1; D: TRBD2; size: -; length: 16; CDR3: CASSERTSGAYNEQFF; DNA: TGTGCCAGCAGTGAAAGGACTAGCGGAGCCTACAATGAGCAGTTCTTC
J: TRBJ2-7; V: TRBV19; D: -; size: -; length: 13; CDR3: CASSPLPRLEQYF; DNA: TGTGCCAGTAGTCCCCTCCCCAGGCTCGAGCAGTACTTC
J: TRBJ2-4; V: TRBV5-4; D: TRBD2; size: -; length: 14; CDR3: CASSWEGAKNIQYF; DNA: TGTGCCAGCAGCTGGGAGGGAGCCAAAAACATTCAGTACTTC
J: TRBJ2-7; V: TRBV5-6; D: TRBD1; size: -; length: 17; CDR3: CASSLGIGTVSAYEQYF; DNA: TGTGCCAGCAGCTTGGGAATCGGGACAGTATCAGCCTACGAGCAGTACTTC
J: TRBJ1-1; V: TRBV6-1; D: -; size: -; length: 13; CDR3: CAGARHVNTEAFF; DNA: TGTGCCGGGGCTCGACACGTGAACACTGAAGCTTTCTTT
J: TRBJ2-7; V: TRBV10-2; D: -; size: -; length: 14; CDR3: CASSGGLGVYEQYF; DNA: TGCGCCAGCAGTGGGGGTTTAGGGGTCTACGAGCAGTACTTC
J: TRBJ2-7; V: TRBV29-1; D: -; size: -; length: 13; CDR3: CSVQGEVPYEQYF; DNA: TGCAGCGTGCAGGGAGAAGTACCCTACGAGCAGTACTTC
J: TRBJ1-2; V: TRBV6-5; D: TRBD1; size: -; length: 15; CDR3: CASSLLEGDSYGYTF; DNA: TGTGCCAGCAGTTTACTCGAAGGGGACAGCTATGGCTACACCTTC
J: TRBJ2-7; V: TRBV6-1; D: -; size: -; length: 13; CDR3: CASSEIGVHEQYF; DNA: TGTGCCAGCAGTGAAATTGGGGTCCACGAGCAGTACTTC